The subject of this entry is one T cell receptor beta chain. The clone's antigen remains unknown. No base qualities exist here, and no much larger clone lies one base off it. The sample comes from a study of radiotherapy plus CTLA-4 blockade in lung cancer (dated by TCRdb to 2017 to 2018). Turning to the overall study: Objective responses were observed in 18% of enrolled patients, and disease control was achieved in 31%.

Overall results and qualifications from the work: After treatment with radiotherapy and ipilimumab, TCR clones that came from tumors expanded in the peripheral blood. Early dynamic changes in blood T cell clones, together with increased serum interferon-beta after radiation, were reported as the strongest predictors of response.

The library was generated by the immunoSEQ multiplex PCR assay. The table was pulled from immuneACCESS by TCRdb, which kept in-frame rearrangements only. Such tables lose some clones; where checked, under half of the loss comes from unresolved V genes, and the rest has no known cause. Across this sample there are 85,000 to 120,000 clones, with around 85% seen only once. The top ten constitute around 2% of the sample. Focal radiation therapy combined with CTLA-4 blockade (ipilimumab) was tested in patients with chemo-refractory metastatic non-small-cell lung cancer. Including the terminal cysteine and phenylalanine, the CDR3 comprises 13 residues. Just CDR3 DNA is preserved here, 39 bases in frame from base 1. V is cut by 5 bases and J by 0 bases, and the space between the germline ends is 8 bases. CDR1 and CDR2 are read off the germline V gene as SGHRS and YFSETQ.

The sequence derives from a human donor with non-small cell lung cancer that progressed on radiotherapy plus ipilimumab. Some clones in this sample may be carry-over from other donors' samples. The material sequenced was peripheral blood, taken from a patient treated with radiotherapy plus ipilimumab. The V gene is TRBV5-1 and the J gene is TRBJ2-5; the D gene cannot be named for sure. The DNA sequence is as follows: TGCGCCAGCAGTGTAGGGTACCAAGAGACCCAGTACTTC. This yields the protein CASSVGYQETQYF.